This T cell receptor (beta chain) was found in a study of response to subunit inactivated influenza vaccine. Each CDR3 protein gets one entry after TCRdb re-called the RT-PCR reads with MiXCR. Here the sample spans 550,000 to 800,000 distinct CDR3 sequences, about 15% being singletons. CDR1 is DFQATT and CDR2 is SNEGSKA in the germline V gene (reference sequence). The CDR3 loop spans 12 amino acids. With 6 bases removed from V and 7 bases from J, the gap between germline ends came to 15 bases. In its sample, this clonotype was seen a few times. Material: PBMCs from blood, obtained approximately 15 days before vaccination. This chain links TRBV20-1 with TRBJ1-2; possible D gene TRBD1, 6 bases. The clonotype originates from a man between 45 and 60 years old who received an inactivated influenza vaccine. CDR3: CSAPIGGLGYTF. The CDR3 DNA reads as TGCAGTGCGCCTATAGGGGGGCTTGGCTACACCTTC.